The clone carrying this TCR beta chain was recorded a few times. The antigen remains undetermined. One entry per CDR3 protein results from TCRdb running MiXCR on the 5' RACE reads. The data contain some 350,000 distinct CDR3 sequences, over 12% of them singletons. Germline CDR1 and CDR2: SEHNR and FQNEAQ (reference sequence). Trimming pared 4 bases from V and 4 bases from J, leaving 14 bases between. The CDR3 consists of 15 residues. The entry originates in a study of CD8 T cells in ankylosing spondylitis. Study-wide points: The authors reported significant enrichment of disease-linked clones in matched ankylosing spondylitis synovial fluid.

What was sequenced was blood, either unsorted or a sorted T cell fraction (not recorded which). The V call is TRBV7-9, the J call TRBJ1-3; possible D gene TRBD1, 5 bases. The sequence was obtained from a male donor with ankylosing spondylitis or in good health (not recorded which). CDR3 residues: CASSSSGGLGNTIYF. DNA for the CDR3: TGTGCCAGCAGCTCTTCCGGGGGGTTAGGAAACACCATATATTTT.